A single sample gave rise to the 9 T cell receptor beta chains below, sequenced in a study of identical twins. TCRdb reprocessed the 5' RACE reads with MiXCR, giving one entry per CDR3 protein. Counted here are 420,000 or so distinct CDR3 sequences, less than 20% occurring once; the ten biggest clones make up around 12%. Sequencing was performed on naive T cells sorted from blood. The origin of the receptors is a man aged 50 to 59 in good health.

This clonotype has just a few counts. The chain recombines TRBV5-5 with TRBJ1-4, with D uncertain. CDR1 and CDR2 from the germline V gene are SGHKS and YYEKEE (reference sequence). V was trimmed by 2 bases and J by 7 bases, leaving 15 bases between them. This CDR3 has 15 amino acids. The CDR3 DNA reads TGTGCCAGCAGCTTCGCCAGTACGAACCTTGAAAAACTGTTTTTT. Translated, it gives CASSFASTNLEKLFF.

The chain joins TRBV2 to TRBJ2-7; D gene ambiguous. Germline V lookup: CDR1 SNHLY, CDR2 FYNNEI. V lost 4 bases and J lost 1, with 11 bases in between. The CDR3 covers 14 residues. CDR3 residues: CASSVPRRSYEQYF. The CDR3 DNA is TGTGCCAGCAGTGTCCCCCGACGGTCCTACGAGCAGTACTTC. Together with reference TRBV2 and TRBJ2-7, the CDR3 gives the full variable domain: EPEVTQTPSHQVTQMGQEVILRCVPISNHLYFYWYRQILGQKVEFLVSFYNNEISEKSEIFDDQFSVERPDGSNFTLKIRSTKLEDSAMYFCASSVPRRSYEQYFGPGTRLTVT.

This clonotype occurred many times. V usage is TRBV3-1 and J usage is TRBJ2-7; D ambiguous. This CDR3 is built from 12 residues. V was cut by 0 bases and J by 6 bases, with 6 bases left in between. Per the germline V gene, CDR1 is LGHDT and CDR2 is YNNKEL (reference sequence). The CDR3: CASSQDFREQYF. The CDR3 nucleotides are TGTGCCAGCAGCCAAGATTTTCGCGAGCAGTACTTC.

This clonotype was recorded many times. V gene TRBV12-3 or TRBV12-4 combines with J gene TRBJ1-5, with D possibly matching TRBD1 (5 bases). V was clipped by 4 bases and J by 4 bases, with 14 bases between them. The CDR3 sequence is 15 residues long. The CDR3 DNA follows: TGTGCCAGCAGTTCGGCCATGACAGATAATCAGCCCCAGCATTTT. Its protein is CASSSAMTDNQPQHF.

This rearrangement joins TRBV6-5 to TRBJ2-3, with 9 bases lining up with TRBD2. The CDR3 extends over 16 amino acids. Germline V gene lookup returns CDR1 MNHEY and CDR2 SVGAGI. After removal of 2 bases from V and 1 base from J, the junction contained 4 bases not matched to a gene. CDR3 amino acids: CASSYQGLAGTDTQYF. The CDR3 DNA reads as TGTGCCAGCAGTTACCAGGGACTAGCCGGCACAGATACGCAGTATTTT.

This clonotype was observed at least ten times. This sequence joins TRBV5-1 and TRBJ2-2, with D possibly matching TRBD1 (5 bases). V gave up 4 bases and J gave up 4 bases, with 11 bases separating them. CDR3 length: 14 residues. Per germline, CDR1 SGHRS and CDR2 YFSETQ. The CDR3 DNA sequence: TGCGCCAGCAGCGTAGGGGATAGCACCGGGGAGCTGTTTTTT. Its translation is CASSVGDSTGELFF. The entire variable domain, with the rest obtained from reference TRBV5-1 and TRBJ2-2, is as follows: KAGVTQTPRYLIKTRGQQVTLSCSPISGHRSVSWYQQTPGQGLQFLFEYFSETQRNKGNFPGRFSGRQFSNSRSEMNVSTLELGDSALYLCASSVGDSTGELFFGEGSRLTVL.

In its sample, this clonotype was seen many times. V gene TRBV5-6 combines with J gene TRBJ2-3; 7 nucleotides agree with TRBD2. Per the germline V gene, CDR1 is SGHDT and CDR2 is YYEEEE. The CDR3 is 14 amino acids. J lost 6 bases, V lost 5 bases, and 9 bases had no gene match. In nucleotides, the CDR3 is TGTGCCAGCAGGGGGAGGGCCAGAGGGGATACGCAGTATTTT. Protein: CASRGRARGDTQYF.

The rearrangement links TRBV5-1 to TRBJ1-3, with D perhaps TRBD1 (5 bases). The CDR3 runs to 15 residues. Germline CDR1 is SGHRS and CDR2 is YFSETQ. V dropped 4 bases and J dropped 7 bases, with 18 bases sitting between them. DNA of the CDR3: TGCGCCAGCAGCAACGCCGGGACGAGAGGCAACACCATATATTTT. Residues: CASSNAGTRGNTIYF.

J is TRBJ1-3 and V is TRBV29-1, with D unclear. CDR1 and CDR2 from the germline V gene are SQVTM and ANQGSEA. CDR3 length equals 11 residues. V was shortened by 3 bases and J by 0 bases, with 0 bases between the two germline ends. The CDR3 DNA is TGCAGCGTTGACTCTGGAAACACCATATATTTT. Protein sequence: CSVDSGNTIYF.